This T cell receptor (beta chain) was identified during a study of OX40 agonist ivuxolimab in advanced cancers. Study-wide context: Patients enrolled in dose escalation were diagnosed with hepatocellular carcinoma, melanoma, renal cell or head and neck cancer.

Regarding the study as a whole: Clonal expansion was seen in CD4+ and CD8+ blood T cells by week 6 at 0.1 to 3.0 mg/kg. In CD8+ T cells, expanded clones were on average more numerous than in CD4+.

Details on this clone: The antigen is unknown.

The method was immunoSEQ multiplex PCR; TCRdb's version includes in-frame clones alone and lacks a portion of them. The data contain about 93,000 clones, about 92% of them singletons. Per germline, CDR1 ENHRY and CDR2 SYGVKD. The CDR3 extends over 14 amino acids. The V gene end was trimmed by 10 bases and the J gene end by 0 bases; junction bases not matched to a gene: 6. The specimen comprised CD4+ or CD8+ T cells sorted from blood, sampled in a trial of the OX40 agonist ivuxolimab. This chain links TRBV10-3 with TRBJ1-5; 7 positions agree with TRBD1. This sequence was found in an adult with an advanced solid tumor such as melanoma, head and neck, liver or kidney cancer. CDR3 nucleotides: TGTGCCACAGGGGGAGATTATAGCAATCAGCCCCAGCATTTT. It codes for CATGGDYSNQPQHF.